This T cell receptor (beta chain) was identified during a study of neurological immune-mediated disorders. In the study overall: The disease course was relapsing-remitting in roughly 31 and secondary progressive in about 9% of the 34 multiple sclerosis patients.

Study-wide findings and caveats: The study found the most TCR clonal expansion in HTLV-1-associated myelopathy and the least in multiple sclerosis, below healthy controls. The expanded clones of different subjects shared no CDR3 amino acid sequences (suggesting private repertoires in all groups).

V lost 3 bases to trimming and J lost 3 bases; unmatched junction nucleotides: 3. Looked up from germline, CDR1 is SGHRS and CDR2 is YFSETQ. This CDR3 has 15 residues. Synthesis of cDNA was accomplished via 5'RACE employing 10-nucleotide random UMIs. TCRdb re-analysed the 5' RACE reads in MiXCR, keeping a single row per CDR3 protein. Of fewer than 75,000 distinct CDR3 sequences in the sample, 3% to 3.5% were seen once. This clonotype was picked up many times. No antigen is known for it. This receptor was taken from a middle-aged man with multiple sclerosis. The specimen was PBMCs. V usage is TRBV5-1 and J usage is TRBJ2-1, with 10 bases matching TRBD1. Written as DNA, the CDR3 is TGCGCCAGCAGCTCGACAGGGGGCAACTACAATGAGCAGTTCTTC. This codes for CASSSTGGNYNEQFF.